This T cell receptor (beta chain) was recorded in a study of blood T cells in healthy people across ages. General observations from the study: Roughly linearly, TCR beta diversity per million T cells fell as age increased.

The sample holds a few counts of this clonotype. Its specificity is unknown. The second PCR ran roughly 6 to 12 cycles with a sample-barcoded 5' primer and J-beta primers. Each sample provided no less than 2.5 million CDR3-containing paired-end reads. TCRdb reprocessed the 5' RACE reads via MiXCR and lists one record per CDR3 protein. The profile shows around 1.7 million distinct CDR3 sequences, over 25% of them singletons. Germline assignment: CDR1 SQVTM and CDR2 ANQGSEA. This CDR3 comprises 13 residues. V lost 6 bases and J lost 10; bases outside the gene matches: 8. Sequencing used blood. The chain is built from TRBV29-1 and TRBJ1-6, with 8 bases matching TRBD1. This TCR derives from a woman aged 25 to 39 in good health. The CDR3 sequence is CSVADRDDSPLHF. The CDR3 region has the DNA TGCAGCGTCGCGGACAGGGACGACTCACCCCTCCACTTT.